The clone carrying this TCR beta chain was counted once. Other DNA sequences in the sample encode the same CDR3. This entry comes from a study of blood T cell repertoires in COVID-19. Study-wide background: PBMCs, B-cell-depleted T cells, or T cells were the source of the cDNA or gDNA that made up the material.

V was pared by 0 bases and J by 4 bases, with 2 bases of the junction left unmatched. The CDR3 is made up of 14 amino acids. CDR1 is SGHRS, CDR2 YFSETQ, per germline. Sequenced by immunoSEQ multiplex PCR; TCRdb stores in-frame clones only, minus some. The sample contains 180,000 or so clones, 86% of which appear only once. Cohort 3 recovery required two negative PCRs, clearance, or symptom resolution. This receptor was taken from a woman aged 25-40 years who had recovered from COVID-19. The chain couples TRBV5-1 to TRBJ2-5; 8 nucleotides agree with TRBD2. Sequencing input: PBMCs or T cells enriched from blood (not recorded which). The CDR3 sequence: CASSLAGGGETQYF. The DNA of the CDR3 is TGCGCCAGCAGCTTGGCGGGAGGGGGAGAGACCCAGTACTTC.